The 28 T cell receptor beta chains below were found in one sample sequenced in a study of regulatory T cells in long-lasting Graves disease. Time point denoted: persistent/refractory GD, antithyroid drugs over 5 years with positive TRAb. RNA extracted from PBMCs served as the sequencing template. The TCR beta library used iRepertoire HTBI primers with Arm-PCR amplification of CDR3. MiXCR, run by TCRdb on the multiplex PCR reads, gives a single entry per CDR3 protein. The sample lists some 370,000 distinct CDR3 sequences; roughly 24% were seen once. Sequencing was performed on peripheral blood mononuclear cells (PBMCs), taken when the disease was refractory, from a patient treated with antithyroid drugs. The receptors originated from a woman in her forties with Graves disease.

The chain combines TRBV11-2 with TRBJ2-7, with TRBD1 matching 10 bases. CDR3 length: 14 residues. With 5 bases clipped from V and 2 bases from J, the junction kept 3 bases outside the gene matches. Germline V gives CDR1 SGHAT, CDR2 FQNNGV. CDR3 bases: TGTGCCAGCAGCCGGGACAGGGGTCCCTACGAGCAGTACTTC. Protein sequence: CASSRDRGPYEQYF.

This clonotype was counted many times. V and J are TRBV6-2 or TRBV6-3 and TRBJ2-7; D may match TRBD1 or TRBD2 (5 bases each). V lost 2 bases and J lost 6, with 14 bases in between. The length of the CDR3 is 14 residues. In germline, CDR1 is MNHEY, CDR2 SVGEGT. CDR3 nucleotide sequence: TGTGCCAGCAGTTACACGCCAGGGAGCATCGAGCAGTACTTC. Its protein is CASSYTPGSIEQYF.

The chain recombines TRBV29-1 with TRBJ2-7; TRBD1 is a possible D gene (6 bases). This CDR3 contains 12 residues. V was clipped by 6 bases and J by 3 bases, with 12 bases between them. Germline V gene data show CDR1 as SQVTM and CDR2 as ANQGSEA. CDR3 protein: CSVFDRNYEQYF. The CDR3 DNA sequence: TGCAGCGTCTTTGACAGGAACTACGAGCAGTACTTC.

This clonotype was detected ten times or more. V usage is TRBV6-5 and J usage is TRBJ1-5, with 10 bases aligning to TRBD1. This CDR3 is 16 amino acids long. In germline, CDR1 is MNHEY, CDR2 SVGAGI. V lost 1 base, J lost 4 bases, and 4 bases stayed unmatched. The CDR3 DNA reads as TGTGCCAGCAGTTACTTCTCGGGACAGGGGAATCAGCCCCAGCATTTT. It specifies CASSYFSGQGNQPQHF.

The rearrangement joins TRBV11-2 to TRBJ1-1, with 12 bases aligning to TRBD1. Germline V gene sequence: CDR1 SGHAT, CDR2 FQNNGV. V shed 2 bases, J shed 5 bases, and the junction held 6 bases outside the gene matches. The CDR3 extends over 16 amino acids. The CDR3 here is CASSLPGQGAHTEAFF. For the CDR3, the DNA is TGTGCCAGCAGCTTACCGGGACAGGGGGCGCATACTGAAGCTTTCTTT. Together with reference TRBV11-2 and TRBJ1-1, the CDR3 gives the full variable domain: EAGVAQSPRYKIIEKRQSVAFWCNPISGHATLYWYQQILGQGPKLLIQFQNNGVVDDSQLPKDRFSAERLKGVDSTLKIQPAKLEDSAVYLCASSLPGQGAHTEAFFGQGTRLTVV.

This clonotype has just a few counts. The chain joins TRBV13 to TRBJ2-2; D remains ambiguous. Germline V gene data show CDR1 as PRHDT and CDR2 as FYEKMQ (reference sequence). Trimming removed 4 bases from V and 4 bases from J, with 10 bases in between. The CDR3 has 14 amino acids. CDR3: CASSSTTGTGELFF. CDR3 bases: TGTGCCAGCAGCTCCACGACTGGCACCGGGGAGCTGTTTTTT.

This clonotype has a handful of counts. The chain recombines TRBV7-9 with TRBJ2-5; a possible D gene is TRBD2 (5 bases). The CDR3 totals 14 residues. The ends were cut back, 2 bases at V and 7 bases at J, with 14 bases in the middle. Germline V gives CDR1 SEHNR, CDR2 FQNEAQ (reference sequence). The CDR3 here is CASSLISLRGTQYF. In DNA, the CDR3 is TGTGCCAGCAGCTTAATCTCCCTCCGGGGGACCCAGTACTTC.

The chain combines TRBV19 with TRBJ1-1; no clear D. Trimming shortened V by 5 bases and J by 4 bases, and 14 bases separated the two germline ends. The CDR3 has 14 residues. The V gene's germline CDR1 is LNHDA and CDR2 SQIVND (reference sequence). The CDR3 reads CASSFDRAFTEAFF. The CDR3 region has the DNA TGTGCCAGTAGTTTCGACCGGGCTTTCACTGAAGCTTTCTTT.

As to this clonotype: A much larger clone lies a single base off, so this may be a read error. J is TRBJ2-7 and V is TRBV6-1; TRBD2 agrees at 10 bases. The CDR3 extends over 19 amino acids. Germline lookup yields CDR1 MNHNS and CDR2 SASEGT. V dropped 6 bases and J dropped 0; count of bases not matched to a gene: 17. The CDR3 DNA sequence: TGTGCCAGCAGGGGAGAGGGACTAGCGAGGTTAAAGAGCTCCTACGAGCAGTACTTC. It codes for CASRGEGLARLKSSYEQYF.

This clonotype was counted between two and nine times. The genes are TRBV3-1 and TRBJ1-1; D possibly corresponds to TRBD1 (6 bases). Germline CDR1 and CDR2: LGHDT and YNNKEL (reference sequence). Trimming stripped 5 bases from V and 3 bases from J, with 13 bases between. The CDR3 loop spans 14 amino acids. The CDR3 DNA sequence: TGTGCCAGCAGCACCGCCGGACAGCACACTGAAGCTTTCTTT. Translating gives CASSTAGQHTEAFF.

Ten or more counts support this clonotype. The chain combines TRBV28 with TRBJ2-2; TRBD1 matches at 7 bases. V gave up 4 bases and J gave up 1 base; unmatched junction bases: 6. Germline V gene data show CDR1 as MDHEN and CDR2 as SYDVKM. There are 16 residues in the CDR3. CDR3 nucleotides: TGTGCCAGCAGTTCCCGGGACAGTAGGAACACCGGGGAGCTGTTTTTT. It is translated as CASSSRDSRNTGELFF.

This clonotype turned up a few times. This chain connects TRBV19 to TRBJ2-2; possible D gene TRBD1, 6 bases. V dropped 7 bases and J dropped 1 base, with 13 bases sitting between them. Germline-derived CDR1 and CDR2 are LNHDA and SQIVND (reference sequence). The CDR3 sequence is 15 residues long. For the CDR3, the DNA is TGTGCCAGTACCTCACCGGGACAGAACACCGGGGAGCTGTTTTTT. Translated: CASTSPGQNTGELFF.

This clonotype was detected only a few times. This rearrangement joins TRBV30 to TRBJ2-2, with 9 bases lining up with TRBD2. V shed 5 bases, J shed 5 bases, and the junction held 3 bases outside the gene matches. Germline values: CDR1 GTSNPN, CDR2 SVGIG (reference sequence). This CDR3 contains 13 residues. The CDR3 nucleotides read TGTGCCTGGGGACTAGCGTGGACCGGGGAGCTGTTTTTT. Residues: CAWGLAWTGELFF.

This clonotype was seen only a few times. The chain carries TRBV7-9 and TRBJ2-7, with 10 bases matching TRBD2. Germline CDR1 reads SEHNR; CDR2 reads FQNEAQ (reference sequence). V lost 2 bases to trimming and J lost 1 base; unmatched junction nucleotides: 8. This CDR3 region has 17 residues. CDR3 DNA sequence: TGTGCCAGCAGCTTACCCTTACCTAGCGGGGGATCCTACGAGCAGTACTTC. This encodes CASSLPLPSGGSYEQYF.

The V call is TRBV20-1, the J call TRBJ1-4, with D perhaps TRBD1 (6 bases). The CDR3 is 15 amino acids. V was trimmed by 7 bases and J by 2 bases, leaving 17 bases between them. Germline CDR1 and CDR2: DFQATT and SNEGSKA (reference sequence). CDR3 protein: CSGRLGARTNEKLFF. The CDR3 nucleotides are TGCAGTGGAAGACTGGGGGCGCGCACTAATGAAAAACTGTTTTTT.

V usage is TRBV12-3 or TRBV12-4 and J usage is TRBJ2-2, with D unresolved. The CDR3 extends over 13 amino acids. Trimming pared 7 bases from V and 3 bases from J, leaving 9 bases between. The CDR3 protein is CASISPDTGELFF. The CDR3 DNA is TGTGCCAGCATTTCTCCTGACACCGGGGAGCTGTTTTTT.

This chain uses TRBV7-9 with TRBJ2-5; D unclear. Germline-derived CDR1 and CDR2 are SEHNR and FQNEAQ (reference sequence). Trimming removed 3 bases from V and 5 bases from J, with 13 bases in between. The CDR3 covers 14 residues. The CDR3 reads CASSLVEPGETQYF. The CDR3 region has the DNA TGTGCCAGCAGCTTGGTGGAGCCTGGGGAGACCCAGTACTTC.

J is TRBJ2-2 and V is TRBV5-1; tentative D call: TRBD1 (5 bases). The CDR3 extends over 15 amino acids. Germline loops: CDR1 SGHRS, CDR2 YFSETQ. V lost 0 bases and J 1 base, leaving 7 bases between the germline ends. The CDR3 DNA reads TGCGCCAGCAGCTTGGAGGGGCTGAACACCGGGGAGCTGTTTTTT. It codes for CASSLEGLNTGELFF.

In this sample, this clonotype turned up many times. The chain employs TRBV6-1 and TRBJ2-1; TRBD2 matches 11 bases. V lost 6 bases, J lost 6 bases, and 7 bases stayed unmatched. The CDR3 length is 15 residues. The germline CDR1 and CDR2 sequences are MNHNS and SASEGT. The CDR3 sequence is CASSGLAGSSNEQFF. The DNA of the CDR3 is TGTGCCAGCAGCGGACTAGCGGGTAGTTCCAATGAGCAGTTCTTC.

This clonotype was counted many times. The chain couples TRBV15 to TRBJ2-2; D unclear. With 1 base removed from V and 1 base from J, the gap between germline ends came to 7 bases. CDR3 size: 15 residues. The germline gives CDR1 LNHNV, CDR2 YYDKDF (reference sequence). The CDR3 nucleotides read TGTGCCACCAGCAGAGGTCAGGTGAACACCGGGGAGCTGTTTTTT. Its protein is CATSRGQVNTGELFF.

This clonotype was seen ten or more times. V and J are TRBV28 and TRBJ1-5; D is perhaps TRBD1 (5 bases). CDR1 MDHEN and CDR2 SYDVKM come from the germline V gene. The CDR3 runs 13 residues. The germline V and J ends were trimmed by 6 bases and 7 bases, with 13 bases remaining between them. The CDR3, as DNA: TGTGCCAGCAGCGAGACAGCGAGGCAGCCCCAGCATTTT. Protein product: CASSETARQPQHF.

The chain has TRBV30 and TRBJ2-2; TRBD2 matches 9 bases. Per the germline V gene, CDR1 is GTSNPN and CDR2 is SVGIG (reference sequence). The CDR3 length is 15 residues. The J segment lost 6 bases and the V segment lost 0 bases, leaving 5 bases of the junction unmatched. CDR3 in DNA: TGTGCCTGGAGTGTAGGCGGGAGGGCCTCCGGGGAGCTGTTTTTT. Protein product: CAWSVGGRASGELFF.

The sample holds many counts of this clonotype. The chain carries TRBV19 and TRBJ2-4; a possible D gene is TRBD1 (6 bases). CDR3 length: 14 amino acids. Germline values: CDR1 LNHDA, CDR2 SQIVND (reference sequence). Between the trimmed V and J ends, which lost 7 bases and 1 base, there was a span of 11 bases. The CDR3 DNA follows: TGTGCCAGTAAGGACAGTATGGCCAAAAACATTCAGTACTTC. This encodes CASKDSMAKNIQYF.

The gene calls are TRBV5-6 and TRBJ2-7; D not resolved. Germline loops: CDR1 SGHDT, CDR2 YYEEEE. This CDR3 has 13 residues. The V gene lost 2 bases and the J gene lost 4 bases, with 10 bases spanning the gap. CDR3 sequence: CASSLRRLYEQYF. Here the CDR3 DNA reads TGTGCCAGCAGCTTAAGACGTCTGTACGAGCAGTACTTC.

This chain uses TRBV6-2 or TRBV6-3 with TRBJ1-6, with D uncertain. V was cut by 0 bases and J by 7 bases, with 10 bases left in between. Looked up from germline, CDR1 is MNHEY and CDR2 is SVGEGT. This CDR3 has 15 residues. The CDR3 coding sequence is TGTGCCAGCAGTTACTCGGCGGGGTCCAATTCACCCCTCCACTTT. Encoded protein: CASSYSAGSNSPLHF.

This sequence joins TRBV28 and TRBJ2-2; D is unresolved. This CDR3 spans 12 amino acids. V was shortened by 10 bases and J by 4 bases, with 10 bases between the two germline ends. In germline, CDR1 is MDHEN, CDR2 SYDVKM. Here the CDR3 DNA reads TGTGCCACCAAAAGGAGCACCGGGGAGCTGTTTTTT. Amino acids: CATKRSTGELFF. Variable domain in full (rest from reference TRBV28 and TRBJ2-2): DVKVTQSSRYLVKRTGEKVFLECVQDMDHENMFWYRQDPGLGLRLIYFSYDVKMKEKGDIPEGYSVSREKKERFSLILESASTNQTSMYLCATKRSTGELFFGEGSRLTVL.

With regard to this clonotype: This may be a read error, as it is one base from a much larger clone. J is TRBJ2-5 and V is TRBV11-1; no clear D gene. This CDR3 is 12 amino acids long. V was cut by 7 bases and J by 3 bases, with 9 bases left in between. In germline, CDR1 is SGHAT, CDR2 FQDESV (reference sequence). CDR3 loop: CASIEREETQYF. The CDR3 DNA is TGTGCCAGCATCGAGAGAGAAGAGACCCAGTACTTC.

The chain couples TRBV5-5 to TRBJ2-5, with D uncertain. V was clipped by 6 bases and J by 8 bases, with 17 bases between them. Germline CDR1 reads SGHKS; CDR2 reads YYEKEE (reference sequence). The CDR3 extends over 13 amino acids. The CDR3 region has the DNA TGTGCCAGCACCATCGACGGTCTTGATACCCAGTACTTC. It translates to CASTIDGLDTQYF. Looking up the rest from reference TRBV5-5 and TRBJ2-5 gives the full variable domain: DAGVTQSPTHLIKTRGQQVTLRCSPISGHKSVSWYQQVLGQGPQFIFQYYEKEERGRGNFPDRFSARQFPNYSSELNVNALLLGDSALYLCASTIDGLDTQYFGPGTRLLVL.